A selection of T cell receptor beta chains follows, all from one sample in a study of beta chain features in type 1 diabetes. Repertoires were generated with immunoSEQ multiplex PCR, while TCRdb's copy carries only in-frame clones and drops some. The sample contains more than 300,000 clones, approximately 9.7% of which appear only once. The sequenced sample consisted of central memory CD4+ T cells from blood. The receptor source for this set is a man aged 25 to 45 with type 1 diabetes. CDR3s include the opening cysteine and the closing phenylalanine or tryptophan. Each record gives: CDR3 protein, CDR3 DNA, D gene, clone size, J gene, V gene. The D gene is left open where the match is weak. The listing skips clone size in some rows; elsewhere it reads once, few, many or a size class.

cdr3_aa: CASSVQGAAAFEQYF
cdr3_nt: TGTGCCAGCAGCGTACAGGGGGCGGCGGCGTTCGAGCAGTACTTC
d_call: TRBD1
clone_size: NA
j_call: TRBJ2-7
v_call: TRBV7-8

cdr3_aa: CASSQRDFNYEQYF
cdr3_nt: TGCGCCAGCAGTCAAAGGGATTTTAACTACGAGCAGTACTTC
d_call: NA
clone_size: few
j_call: TRBJ2-7
v_call: TRBV23-1

cdr3_aa: CASRDSGTGKETQYF
cdr3_nt: TGTGCCAGCAGGGACTCCGGGACAGGGAAAGAGACCCAGTACTTC
d_call: TRBD1
clone_size: few
j_call: TRBJ2-5
v_call: TRBV6-1

cdr3_aa: CASSITLRQAGYGYTF
cdr3_nt: TGTGCCAGTAGTATAACACTAAGGCAGGCGGGCTATGGCTACACCTTC
d_call: NA
clone_size: few
j_call: TRBJ1-2
v_call: TRBV19

cdr3_aa: CASRQAQGAVTEAFF
cdr3_nt: TGTGCCAGCAGACAAGCCCAGGGGGCCGTCACTGAAGCTTTCTTT
d_call: TRBD1
clone_size: NA
j_call: TRBJ1-1
v_call: TRBV5-6

cdr3_aa: CATSRDRDRISGYTF
cdr3_nt: TGTGCCACCAGCAGGGACCGGGACAGAATAAGTGGCTACACCTTC
d_call: TRBD1
clone_size: NA
j_call: TRBJ1-2
v_call: TRBV15

cdr3_aa: CASSQTQGNTEAFF
cdr3_nt: TGCGCCAGCAGCCAAACGCAAGGGAACACTGAAGCTTTCTTT
d_call: NA
clone_size: NA
j_call: TRBJ1-1
v_call: TRBV4-3

cdr3_aa: CASSDWDRDPYGYTF
cdr3_nt: TGTGCCAGCAGTGACTGGGACAGGGATCCCTATGGCTACACCTTC
d_call: TRBD1
clone_size: NA
j_call: TRBJ1-2
v_call: TRBV6-4

cdr3_aa: CASRLGPWQGVGEQFF
cdr3_nt: TGTGCAAGTCGCTTAGGGCCGTGGCAGGGGGTCGGTGAGCAGTTCTTC
d_call: NA
clone_size: NA
j_call: TRBJ2-1
v_call: TRBV12-2

cdr3_aa: CASSHPGRADTQYF
cdr3_nt: TGTGCCAGCAGCCACCCAGGGAGGGCAGATACGCAGTATTTT
d_call: TRBD2
clone_size: few
j_call: TRBJ2-3
v_call: TRBV7-9

cdr3_aa: CAISFSTDYGYTF
cdr3_nt: TGTGCCATCAGTTTTTCGACGGACTATGGCTACACCTTC
d_call: NA
clone_size: NA
j_call: TRBJ1-2
v_call: TRBV10-3

cdr3_aa: CASSVPSGGAEHTQYF
cdr3_nt: TGTGCCAGCAGTGTCCCGAGCGGGGGGGCCGAGCATACGCAGTATTTT
d_call: TRBD2
clone_size: NA
j_call: TRBJ2-3
v_call: TRBV7-9

cdr3_aa: CASSLDRGQETQYF
cdr3_nt: TGTGCCAGCAGCCTCGACAGGGGGCAAGAGACCCAGTACTTC
d_call: TRBD1
clone_size: few
j_call: TRBJ2-5
v_call: TRBV7-9

cdr3_aa: CASSLAAGNTEAFF
cdr3_nt: TGTGCCAGCAGCTTAGCGGCAGGGAACACTGAAGCTTTCTTT
d_call: NA
clone_size: many
j_call: TRBJ1-1
v_call: TRBV7-9

cdr3_aa: CASSQEDRYNEQFF
cdr3_nt: TGTGCCAGCAGCCAAGAGGACCGCTACAATGAGCAGTTCTTC
d_call: NA
clone_size: few
j_call: TRBJ2-1
v_call: TRBV5-4

cdr3_aa: CASSGPSHYEQYF
cdr3_nt: TGTGCCAGTAGTGGACCCTCCCATTACGAGCAGTACTTC
d_call: NA
clone_size: NA
j_call: TRBJ2-7
v_call: TRBV19

cdr3_aa: CAWTGGGRSPLHF
cdr3_nt: TGTGCCTGGACGGGGGGGGGACGGTCACCCCTCCACTTT
d_call: NA
clone_size: few
j_call: TRBJ1-6
v_call: TRBV30

cdr3_aa: CASSVESGIFSGANVLTF
cdr3_nt: TGTGCCAGCAGCGTAGAGAGTGGGATTTTCTCTGGGGCCAACGTCCTGACTTTC
d_call: NA
clone_size: few
j_call: TRBJ2-6
v_call: TRBV9

cdr3_aa: CASSGRQGAVETQYF
cdr3_nt: TGTGCCAGCAGCGGCCGACAGGGGGCTGTGGAGACCCAGTACTTC
d_call: TRBD1
clone_size: few
j_call: TRBJ2-5
v_call: TRBV7-2

cdr3_aa: CASSPAGGYNEQFF
cdr3_nt: TGTGCCAGCAGCCCAGCGGGGGGATACAATGAGCAGTTCTTC
d_call: TRBD2
clone_size: few
j_call: TRBJ2-1
v_call: TRBV7-2

cdr3_aa: CASSLGGQYTGELFF
cdr3_nt: TGCGCCAGCAGTCTGGGAGGGCAGTACACCGGGGAGCTGTTTTTT
d_call: TRBD2
clone_size: NA
j_call: TRBJ2-2
v_call: TRBV5-1

cdr3_aa: CASSPQGSYEQYF
cdr3_nt: TGTGCCAGTAGTCCGCAGGGTTCCTACGAGCAGTACTTC
d_call: NA
clone_size: few
j_call: TRBJ2-7
v_call: TRBV19

cdr3_aa: CASSSGGSSDTQYF
cdr3_nt: TGTGCCAGCTCATCAGGGGGCTCTTCAGATACGCAGTATTTT
d_call: TRBD1
clone_size: NA
j_call: TRBJ2-3
v_call: TRBV18

cdr3_aa: CASRPWDDSNNSPLHF
cdr3_nt: TGTGCCAGCAGGCCCTGGGACGACAGTAATAATTCACCCCTCCACTTT
d_call: NA
clone_size: few
j_call: TRBJ1-6
v_call: TRBV7-9

cdr3_aa: CAIIASSESTNEKLFF
cdr3_nt: TGTGCCATCATCGCTTCCTCGGAGTCAACTAATGAAAAACTGTTTTTT
d_call: NA
clone_size: NA
j_call: TRBJ1-4
v_call: TRBV9

cdr3_aa: CAWSDIRGVTNEKLFF
cdr3_nt: TGTGCCTGGAGTGACATCAGGGGGGTAACTAATGAAAAACTGTTTTTT
d_call: TRBD1
clone_size: NA
j_call: TRBJ1-4
v_call: TRBV30

cdr3_aa: CASRLQGGADTQYF
cdr3_nt: TGTGCCAGCAGGCTTCAAGGGGGGGCAGATACGCAGTATTTT
d_call: NA
clone_size: NA
j_call: TRBJ2-3
v_call: TRBV7-8

cdr3_aa: CASSLAGQGSYNEQFF
cdr3_nt: TGCGCCAGCAGCTTGGCTGGACAGGGCTCCTACAATGAGCAGTTCTTC
d_call: TRBD1
clone_size: many
j_call: TRBJ2-1
v_call: TRBV5-1

cdr3_aa: CASSYSGFGSYNEQFF
cdr3_nt: TGTGCCAGCAGTTACTCGGGGTTTGGCTCCTACAATGAGCAGTTCTTC
d_call: NA
clone_size: NA
j_call: TRBJ2-1
v_call: TRBV6-5